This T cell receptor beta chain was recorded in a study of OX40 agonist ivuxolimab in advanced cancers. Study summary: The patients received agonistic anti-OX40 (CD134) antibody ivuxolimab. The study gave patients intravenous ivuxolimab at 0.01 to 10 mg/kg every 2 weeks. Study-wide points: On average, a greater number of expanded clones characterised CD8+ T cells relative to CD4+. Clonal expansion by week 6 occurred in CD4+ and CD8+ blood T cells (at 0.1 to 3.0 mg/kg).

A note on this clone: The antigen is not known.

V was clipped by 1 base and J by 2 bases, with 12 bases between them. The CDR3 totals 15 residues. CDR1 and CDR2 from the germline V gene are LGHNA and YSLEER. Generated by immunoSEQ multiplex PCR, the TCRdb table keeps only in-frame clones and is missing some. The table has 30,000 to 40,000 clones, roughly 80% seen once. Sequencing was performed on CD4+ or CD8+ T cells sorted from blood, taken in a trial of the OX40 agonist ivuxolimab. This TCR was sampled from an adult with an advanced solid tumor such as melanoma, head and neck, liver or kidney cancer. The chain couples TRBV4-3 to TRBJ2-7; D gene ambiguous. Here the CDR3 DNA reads TGCGCCAGCAGCCAAGGCTCGAACGCCGCCTACGAGCAGTACTTC. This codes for CASSQGSNAAYEQYF.